This T cell receptor beta chain was captured by sequencing in a study of tumor-infiltrating lymphocytes in localized non-small cell lung cancer. This clone appeared once. Assay used: immunoSEQ multiplex PCR; TCRdb lists only in-frame clones, some missing. The sample contains approximately 12,000 clones, 66% of which appear only once. CDR3 length equals 11 residues. V was shortened by 6 bases and J by 3 bases, with 9 bases between the two germline ends. CDR1 is DFQATT, CDR2 SNEGSKA, per germline (reference sequence). The sample consisted of lung tumor tissue. The TCR comes from a human donor with non-small cell lung cancer. This sequence joins TRBV20-1 and TRBJ2-7; D is possibly TRBD2 (5 bases). CDR3 region: CSAGEIYEQYF. CDR3 coding DNA: TGCAGTGCCGGGGAGATCTACGAGCAGTACTTC.